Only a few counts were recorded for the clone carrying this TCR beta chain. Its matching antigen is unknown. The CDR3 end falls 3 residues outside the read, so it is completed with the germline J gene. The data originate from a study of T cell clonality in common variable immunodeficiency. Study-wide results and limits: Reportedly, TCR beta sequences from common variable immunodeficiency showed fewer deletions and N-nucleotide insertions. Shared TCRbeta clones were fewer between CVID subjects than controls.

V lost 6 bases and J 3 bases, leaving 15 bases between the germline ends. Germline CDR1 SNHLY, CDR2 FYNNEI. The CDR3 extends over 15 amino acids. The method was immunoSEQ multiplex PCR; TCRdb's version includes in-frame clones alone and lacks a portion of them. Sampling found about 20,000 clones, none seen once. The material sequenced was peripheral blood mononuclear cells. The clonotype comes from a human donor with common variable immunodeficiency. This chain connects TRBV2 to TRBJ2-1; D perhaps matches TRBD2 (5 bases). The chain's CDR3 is CASSPIEGHYNEQFF. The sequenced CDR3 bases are TGTGCCAGCAGCCCGATTGAGGGTCACTACAATGAG.